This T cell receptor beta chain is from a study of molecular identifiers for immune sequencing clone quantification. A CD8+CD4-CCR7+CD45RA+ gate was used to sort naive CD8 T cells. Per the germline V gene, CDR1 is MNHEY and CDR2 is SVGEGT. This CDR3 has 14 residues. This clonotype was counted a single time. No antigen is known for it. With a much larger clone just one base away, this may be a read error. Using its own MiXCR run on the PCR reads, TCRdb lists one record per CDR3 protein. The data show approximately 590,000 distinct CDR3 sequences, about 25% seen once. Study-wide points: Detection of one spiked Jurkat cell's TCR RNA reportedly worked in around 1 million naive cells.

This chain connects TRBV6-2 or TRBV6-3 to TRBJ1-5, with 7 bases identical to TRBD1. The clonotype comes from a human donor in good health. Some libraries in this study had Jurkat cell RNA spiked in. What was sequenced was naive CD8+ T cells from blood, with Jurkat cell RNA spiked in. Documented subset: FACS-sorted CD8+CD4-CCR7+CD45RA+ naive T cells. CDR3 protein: CASSSMTGKQPHHF. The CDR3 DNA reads TGTGCCAGCAGTTCAATGACAGGGAAACAGCCCCATCATTTT.